The source of this T cell receptor (beta chain) is a study of T cells in Graves' hyperthyroidism and ophthalmopathy. Looked up from germline, CDR1 is MNHEY and CDR2 is SMNVEV (reference sequence). V gave up 4 bases and J gave up 0 bases, with 13 bases separating them. This CDR3 has 16 residues. Researchers amplified the TCR beta CDR3 regions from RNA transcripts. HTBI primers were the set used in a first-round RT-PCR of the TCR CDR3. TCRdb passed the multiplex PCR reads through MiXCR, listing each CDR3 protein once. The sample includes about 640,000 distinct CDR3 sequences, less than 25% of them seen just once.

Sequenced input: blood. This receptor was taken from a man aged 25 to 40 with Graves' ophthalmopathy. The chain is built from TRBV27 and TRBJ2-1; no clear D. CDR3 in amino acids: CASSSRELSSYNEQFF. In nucleotides, the CDR3 is TGTGCCAGCAGTTCTAGAGAACTTAGCTCCTACAATGAGCAGTTCTTC.